Here is one T cell receptor beta chain with its context. The source of the sample is a study of T cell responses to AZD1222 COVID-19 vaccine. Some clones are missing from TCRdb's copy, which holds only in-frame ones; the method was immunoSEQ multiplex PCR. The repertoire holds some 99,000 clones, with roughly 84% as singletons. The sequencing used peripheral blood, collected on day 0 of AZD1222 vaccination. This clonotype was sampled from an adult in good health.

The CDR3 DNA reads as TGTGCCAGCAGCCAGGGAGCGGGTGAAAAACTGTTTTTT. Translation gives CASSQGAGEKLFF. The chain joins TRBV7-8 to TRBJ1-4, with D perhaps TRBD1 (5 bases). Deletions cut 5 bases from V and 7 bases from J, with 11 bases between. The CDR3 totals 13 residues. CDR1 and CDR2 from the germline V gene are SGHVS and FQNEAQ.